The entry below describes one T cell receptor beta chain. Per the original data handling: Scientists estimated how many nucleated cells there were by amplifying reference gene primers. Profiled with immunoSEQ multiplex PCR; TCRdb holds only in-frame clones, not every one. The D gene and trimming were derived from the DNA, and the V and J assignments and clone size from that table. The sample gives about 130,000 clones, more than 60% of which show up once; approximately 2% is in the top ten. This CDR3 region has 14 residues. Trimming took 8 bases from V and 8 from J; bases not matched to a gene: 10. Germline lookup yields CDR1 SEHNR and CDR2 FQNEAQ (reference sequence). The data belong to a study of blood T cell repertoires in COVID-19. Study-level information: Sites across the United States, Italy and Spain contributed samples from acute and convalescent COVID-19.

The gene calls are TRBV7-9 and TRBJ2-1, with 9 bases aligning to TRBD2. Sequenced material: peripheral blood. The TCR sequence derives from a woman in her seventies with acute or convalescent COVID-19. The CDR3 DNA reads TGTGCCAGCGCCGGGCGGGAGGGCCAGTATGAGCAGTTCTTC. Translation gives CASAGREGQYEQFF.